One and the same sample provided the 8 T cell receptor beta chains below, sequenced in a study of post-analysis software for immune sequencing data (dated by TCRdb to the mid-2010s). Study-wide conclusions, independent of this receptor: Patients showed significantly higher frequencies than controls for a handful of TRBV segments, among them TRBV5-6, TRBV5-1 and TRBV20-1.

These receptors lack a known antigen. Preparation of the library involved PCR. Instrument used: Illumina HiSeq 2500. To reduce PCR and sequencing biases, unique molecular identifiers were built into the TCR beta cDNA libraries. TCRdb reprocessed the public reads (quality trimming at Q25 with fastp, clone calling with MiXCR) and kept in-frame beta chains. For every CDR3 protein sequence, its rows merge into one entry that carries the most common genes and DNA. Across this sample there are roughly 600,000 distinct CDR3 sequences, with roughly 46% seen only once. The ten most abundant clones make up roughly 1.8% of the sample. The sequencing input was blood. All receptors come from a girl aged 5-17 years with multiple sclerosis.

This chain links TRBV12-3 or TRBV12-4 with TRBJ2-3; 9 bases match TRBD2. This CDR3 spans 17 amino acids. After removal of 2 bases from V and 3 bases from J, the junction contained 9 bases not matched to a gene. For the CDR3, the DNA is TGTGCCAGCAGTTTAATCCCGGCGGGGGGGCGTACAGATACGCAGTATTTT. Amino acid sequence: CASSLIPAGGRTDTQYF.

The rearrangement uses TRBV20-1 and TRBJ2-1; 7 nucleotides match TRBD2. The DNA end is a closer match to TRBJ2-7, so the J assignment may be wrong. The CDR3 runs to 15 residues. In germline, CDR1 is DFQATT, CDR2 SNEGSKA (reference sequence). The CDR3 reads CSASSRGSEYNEQYF. CDR3 nucleotides: TGCAGTGCTAGTTCTCGCGGGAGTGAGTACAATGAGCAGTACTTC.

The chain uses TRBV3-1 and TRBJ2-5, with 8 positions matching TRBD2. V was clipped by 5 bases and J by 2 bases; unmatched bases: 4. CDR3 length equals 14 residues. Germline lookup yields CDR1 LGHDT and CDR2 YNNKEL (reference sequence). This chain's CDR3 is CASSAAGGQETQYF. The CDR3 nucleotides read TGTGCCAGCAGCGCCGCGGGGGGACAAGAGACCCAGTACTTC.

This clonotype came up once. This chain uses TRBV3-1 with TRBJ2-7, with 8 bases fitting TRBD2. The V and J ends lost 4 bases and 2 bases, in that order; junction bases with no gene match: 4. Germline values: CDR1 LGHDT, CDR2 YNNKEL (reference sequence). CDR3 size: 14 residues. The CDR3 protein is CASSPGRAPYEQYF. The CDR3 nucleotides read TGTGCCAGCAGCCCCGGGAGGGCCCCCTACGAGCAGTACTTC.

The V call is TRBV5-1, the J call TRBJ1-1; TRBD1 is a possible D gene (5 bases). The germline V and J ends were trimmed by 6 bases and 1 base, with 7 bases remaining between them. This CDR3 has 12 amino acids. From germline, CDR1 is SGHRS and CDR2 YFSETQ. The CDR3 reads CASKGRNTEAFF. In DNA, the CDR3 is TGCGCCAGCAAGGGGAGGAACACTGAAGCTTTCTTT.

This sequence joins TRBV20-1 and TRBJ2-7, with TRBD1 matching 8 bases. From germline, CDR1 is DFQATT and CDR2 SNEGSKA (reference sequence). The length of the CDR3 is 12 residues. V gave up 2 bases and J gave up 6 bases; unmatched junction bases: 3. CDR3 sequence: CSARQGAGEQYF. The CDR3 coding sequence is TGCAGTGCTAGACAGGGGGCTGGCGAGCAGTACTTC.

This clonotype was detected only a few times. The chain is built from TRBV27 and TRBJ1-2; D is ambiguous. V was trimmed by 2 bases and J by 8 bases, leaving 15 bases between them. Looked up from germline, CDR1 is MNHEY and CDR2 is SMNVEV (reference sequence). CDR3 size: 14 residues. The CDR3 loop is CASSLKGRDQGYTF. As DNA, the CDR3 is TGTGCCAGCAGTTTAAAGGGCAGAGATCAGGGCTACACCTTC.

The V and J genes are TRBV28 and TRBJ2-3, with D perhaps matching TRBD1 or TRBD2 (6 bases each). This CDR3 is 15 amino acids long. Trimming cost V 1 base and J 1 base, with 9 bases left between them. From germline, CDR1 is MDHEN and CDR2 SYDVKM. CDR3 residues: CASSLSEGGTDTQYF. The CDR3, as DNA: TGTGCCAGCAGTTTATCGGAGGGGGGCACAGATACGCAGTATTTT. The full variable domain, with the rest looked up from reference TRBV28 and TRBJ2-3, is DVKVTQSSRYLVKRTGEKVFLECVQDMDHENMFWYRQDPGLGLRLIYFSYDVKMKEKGDIPEGYSVSREKKERFSLILESASTNQTSMYLCASSLSEGGTDTQYFGPGTRLTVL.